This record concerns one TCR beta chain sequence. These data originate in a study of control samples from healthy donors and cancer patients. J lost 6 bases, V lost 5 bases, and 9 bases had no gene match. The germline gives CDR1 SGHNT, CDR2 YYREEE (reference sequence). The CDR3 runs 16 residues. Generated by immunoSEQ multiplex PCR, the TCRdb table keeps only in-frame clones and is missing some. The repertoire includes some 71,000 clones, roughly 90% of them detected once, and under 20% sits in the top ten. The receptor comes from a man aged 55-75 years with lung cancer. V is TRBV5-4 and J is TRBJ2-2; 11 bases agree with TRBD1. The sample taken for sequencing was PBMCs. The CDR3 reads CASSLRDRGVAGELFF. DNA for the CDR3: TGTGCCAGCAGTCTCCGGGACAGGGGGGTGGCCGGGGAGCTGTTTTTT.